This TCR beta chain was found in a study of cytomegalovirus exposure and HLA in healthy donors. Overall study context: As released early, the data held about 85 million unique TCRs from HLA-typed donors.

Broader study findings: HLA alleles were associated with some 17,000 TCR beta sequences in a later analysis at 0.05 false discovery rate. V- and J-gene trimming in TCR beta was tied to a missense DCLRE1C variant by an analysis performed later.

The PCR had 60 Vbeta and 13 Jbeta primers. Using immunoSEQ multiplex PCR, the repertoire was profiled, and TCRdb retains in-frame clones only, with some absent. The sample lists under 150,000 clones; 73% were seen once. CDR3 length: 16 residues. The germline CDR1 and CDR2 sequences are WSHSY and SAAADI. With V trimmed by 2 bases and J by 6 bases, 4 bases remained unmatched. This clone was recorded only once. The antigen is undetermined. This chain uses TRBV10-2 with TRBJ2-5, with 15 bases identical to TRBD2. The receptor comes from a woman aged 35 to 49 in good health and CMV-seronegative. What was sequenced was PBMCs. DNA of the CDR3: TGCGCCAGCAGTGAGCCCGGACTAGCGGGGGGGAAGACCCAGTACTTC. Protein: CASSEPGLAGGKTQYF.